The entry below gives a single TCR beta chain sequence along with its context. Its antigen remains unknown. The record originates from a study of OX40 agonist ivuxolimab in advanced cancers. Overall study context: The dose-escalation cohort was over 65% male, with a mean age of 60 years, ranging roughly 20 to 90. Study-level results: Compared with CD4+, CD8+ T cells on average had more expanded clones.

Profiling relied on immunoSEQ multiplex PCR, and the TCRdb table lists in-frame clones only, not all of them. Of 98,000 or so clones detected, around 83% appear once; the ten largest clones hold roughly 1.5%. The germline V gene has CDR1 LGHNA and CDR2 YNFKEQ. V trimming: 0 bases; J trimming: 7 bases; junction bases outside the gene matches: 3. The CDR3 is 15 residues long. The clonotype originates from an adult with an advanced solid tumor such as melanoma, head and neck, liver or kidney cancer. Sequencing was performed on CD4+ or CD8+ T cells sorted from blood, taken in a trial of the OX40 agonist ivuxolimab. The chain is built from TRBV4-2 and TRBJ1-4, with 9 nucleotides matching TRBD1. The CDR3: CASSQETGGAEKLFF. The CDR3 region has the DNA TGTGCCAGCAGCCAAGAGACAGGGGGAGCTGAAAAACTGTTTTTT.